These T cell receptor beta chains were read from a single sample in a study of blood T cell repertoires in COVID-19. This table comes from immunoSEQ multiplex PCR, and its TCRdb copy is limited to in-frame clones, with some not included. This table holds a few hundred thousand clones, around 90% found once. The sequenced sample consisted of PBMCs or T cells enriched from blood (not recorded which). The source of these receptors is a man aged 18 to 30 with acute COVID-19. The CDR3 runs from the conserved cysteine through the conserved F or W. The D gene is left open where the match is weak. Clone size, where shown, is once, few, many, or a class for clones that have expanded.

CASSSRGLAGFGYEQYF,TGTGCCAGCAGTTCCCGTGGACTAGCGGGATTTGGCTACGAGCAGTACTTC,TRBD2,TRBV28,TRBJ2-7,.
CASSLMLGDTIYF,TGTGCCAGCAGTTTGATGTTAGGGGACACCATATATTTT,.,TRBV12-3/TRBV12-4,TRBJ1-3,.
CASSGGTSGKYEGTYNEQFF,TGTGCCAGCAGCGGGGGGACTAGCGGAAAATATGAGGGGACCTACAATGAGCAGTTCTTC,TRBD2,TRBV9,TRBJ2-1,.
CASSFGTVYGYTF,TGTGCCAGCAGCTTTGGGACAGTCTATGGCTACACCTTC,TRBD1,TRBV11-2,TRBJ1-2,.
CASSSRLARGTDTQYF,TGTGCCAGCAGCTCCCGACTAGCGCGGGGGACAGATACGCAGTATTTT,TRBD2,TRBV7-9,TRBJ2-3,.
CASSPAGKWVNTF,TGTGCCAGCAGCCCGGCGGGGAAGTGGGTTAACACCTTC,.,TRBV28,TRBJ1-2,few
CASSPRDRNTEAFF,TGTGCCAGCAGCCCCCGGGACAGGAACACTGAAGCTTTCTTT,TRBD1,TRBV3-1/TRBV3-2,TRBJ1-1,.
CASSAYLGSSYEQYF,TGTGCCAGCAGCGCTTATCTAGGGAGCTCCTACGAGCAGTACTTC,.,TRBV7-2,TRBJ2-7,.
CASRFGTGSGNTIYF,TGTGCCAGCAGATTTGGAACAGGCTCTGGAAACACCATATATTTT,.,TRBV9,TRBJ1-3,.
CSVETPTGGGGYTF,TGCAGCGTTGAAACCCCGACAGGGGGCGGAGGCTACACCTTC,TRBD1,TRBV29-1,TRBJ1-2,.
CASSLVSGQGDTQYF,TGTGCCAGCAGCTTAGTATCAGGTCAGGGGGATACGCAGTATTTT,.,TRBV7-2,TRBJ2-3,once